This T cell receptor beta chain stems from a study of early T cells in non-severe SARS-CoV-2 infection. The overall study: Sequenced material consisted of bulk RNA (from unsorted whole blood), and chains were unpaired.

The TCR library protocol was used to attach unique molecular identifiers. These identifiers were attached to individual cDNA molecules. MiXCR, run by TCRdb on the 5' RACE reads, gives a single entry per CDR3 protein. The table lists 75,000 to 100,000 distinct CDR3 sequences, around 14% of them singletons. With 5 bases clipped from V and 5 bases from J, the junction kept 1 base outside the gene matches. The CDR3 sequence is 11 residues long. Per germline, CDR1 DFQATT and CDR2 SNEGSKA (reference sequence). There are many counts of this clonotype. The chain has TRBV20-1 and TRBJ2-5, with TRBD1 matching 8 bases. Specimen: whole blood. The receptor was isolated from an adult who was a healthcare worker with PCR-confirmed SARS-CoV-2 infection or an uninfected control (not recorded which). The CDR3 DNA follows: TGCAGTGCTGGACAGGGCGAGACCCAGTACTTC. Its protein product is CSAGQGETQYF.